The next 32 T cell receptor beta chains were all read from a single sample in a study of T cells in Graves' hyperthyroidism and ophthalmopathy. RNA transcripts served as the template for amplifying TCR beta CDR3 regions. RT-PCR in the first round (using the HTBI primer set) targeted the TCR CDR3. One entry per CDR3 protein results from TCRdb running MiXCR on the multiplex PCR reads. Here the sample spans approximately 600,000 distinct CDR3 sequences, under 25% being singletons. The sequenced material came from blood. The receptor source for this set is a man aged 30 to 45 with Graves' ophthalmopathy.

V is TRBV11-2 and J is TRBJ1-4, with TRBD1 identical over 8 bases. Germline V lookup: CDR1 SGHAT, CDR2 FQNNGV. The CDR3 has 13 residues. With 4 bases clipped from V and 12 bases from J, the junction kept 7 bases outside the gene matches. The CDR3 spells CASSYPDRGQLFF. CDR3 bases: TGTGCCAGCAGCTATCCCGACAGGGGTCAACTGTTTTTT.

In the case of this clonotype: A much larger clone differs from this one at a single base, so this may be a read error. The rearrangement joins TRBV10-3 to TRBJ2-1; 10 bases agree with TRBD2. The CDR3 spans 15 residues. Germline CDR1 reads ENHRY; CDR2 reads SYGVKD. J gave up 1 base and V 11 bases, and 8 bases lay outside the gene matches. CDR3: CAAGLAVASYNEQFF. The CDR3 region has the DNA TGTGCCGCTGGACTAGCGGTAGCGTCCTACAATGAGCAGTTCTTC.

The genes are TRBV7-9 and TRBJ1-1; D gene ambiguous. This CDR3 region has 13 residues. Trimming cost V 1 base and J 2 bases, with 5 bases left between them. CDR1 is SEHNR, CDR2 FQNEAQ, per germline (reference sequence). DNA of the CDR3: TGTGCCAGCAGCTTAGTCTACAACACTGAAGCTTTCTTT. This codes for CASSLVYNTEAFF.

The chain joins TRBV5-1 to TRBJ2-7, with D unclear. Trimming pared 4 bases from V and 12 bases from J, leaving 14 bases between. The CDR3 runs 11 residues. CDR1 is SGHRS, CDR2 YFSETQ, per germline. The CDR3 nucleotides are TGCGCCAGCAGCCACGAGTGGCGAGCGTACTTC. It is translated as CASSHEWRAYF.

This CDR3 reads CASGTSAPRGQYF. The CDR3 nucleotides read TGTGCCAGCGGGACTAGTGCCCCGCGCGGGCAGTACTTC. The chain carries TRBV28 and TRBJ2-7, with 8 bases that match TRBD2. The CDR3 has 13 amino acids. The V segment lost 8 bases and the J segment 9 bases; nucleotides outside the gene matches: 12. The V gene's germline CDR1 is MDHEN and CDR2 SYDVKM.

This clonotype was seen a few times. The rearrangement joins TRBV20-1 to TRBJ2-5, with D possibly TRBD2 on 6 matching bases. V was cut by 7 bases and J by 4 bases, with 13 bases left in between. The germline V gene encodes CDR1 DFQATT and CDR2 SNEGSKA (reference sequence). CDR3 length equals 12 residues. The CDR3 bases are TGCAGTGGACTAGAGGTGGGAGAGACCCAGTACTTC. This sequence encodes CSGLEVGETQYF.

This clonotype was recorded a few times. The chain links TRBV24-1 to TRBJ1-2; weak D call: TRBD1 (5 bases). The CDR3 runs to 15 residues. Trimming removed 3 bases at V and 0 bases at J, with 10 bases between. Per germline, CDR1 KGHDR and CDR2 SFDVKD. CDR3 DNA sequence: TGTGCCACCAGTGATCGGGGACGGACTAACTATGGCTACACCTTC. Translated: CATSDRGRTNYGYTF.

This clonotype has just a few counts. The chain employs TRBV7-2 and TRBJ2-5, with D perhaps matching TRBD1 (5 bases). Germline-derived CDR1 and CDR2 are SGHTA and FQGNSA. The CDR3 sequence is 13 residues long. V gave up 3 bases and J gave up 5 bases, with 10 bases separating them. The CDR3 bases are TGTGCCAGCAGCTTTGGGGCGCGGGAGACCCAGTACTTC. Translating gives CASSFGARETQYF.

This clonotype occurred many times. The genes are TRBV6-2 or TRBV6-3 and TRBJ2-7; no clear D gene. This CDR3 contains 13 residues. V was clipped by 0 bases and J by 4 bases, with 7 bases between them. The germline V gene has CDR1 MNHEY and CDR2 SVGEGT. CDR3 amino acids: CASSYSAVYEQYF. The CDR3 DNA reads as TGTGCCAGCAGTTACTCGGCGGTATACGAGCAGTACTTC.

This clonotype was observed a handful of times. This chain uses TRBV6-2 or TRBV6-3 with TRBJ2-7, with D possibly being TRBD1 or TRBD2 (5 bases each). Germline loops: CDR1 MNHEY, CDR2 SVGEGT. Trimming removed 7 bases at V and 4 bases at J, with 20 bases between. This CDR3 contains 15 residues. As DNA, the CDR3 is TGTGCCAGCACACCGTCCCGATTGGGGGAATACGAGCAGTACTTC. Amino acid sequence: CASTPSRLGEYEQYF.

The chain links TRBV6-2 or TRBV6-3 to TRBJ2-5; 8 bases map to TRBD2. The CDR3 consists of 17 residues. The V segment lost 0 bases and the J segment 3 bases; nucleotides outside the gene matches: 9. The germline gives CDR1 MNHEY, CDR2 SVGEGT. CDR3: CASSYSWSGSVKETQYF. The CDR3 coding sequence is TGTGCCAGCAGTTACTCATGGAGCGGGAGCGTTAAAGAGACCCAGTACTTC.

This clonotype was counted between two and nine times. The rearrangement joins TRBV18 to TRBJ1-2; no firm D call. This CDR3 has 14 residues. The germline V and J ends were trimmed by 0 bases and 4 bases, with 9 bases remaining between them. Germline V CDR1 and CDR2: KGHSH, LQKENI. The CDR3 DNA reads TGTGCCAGCTCACCACCCTCCGGCCCCTATGGCTACACCTTC. Its translation: CASSPPSGPYGYTF.

This clonotype was observed a few times. The chain links TRBV29-1 to TRBJ1-2; D gene unclear. V gave up 6 bases and J gave up 7 bases, with 12 bases separating them. The CDR3 spans 11 residues. CDR1 and CDR2 from the germline V gene are SQVTM and ANQGSEA. CDR3 in amino acids: CSVLEGGGYTF. In DNA, the CDR3 is TGCAGCGTCCTAGAGGGAGGTGGCTACACCTTC.

This clonotype was seen a few times. This chain joins TRBV20-1 and TRBJ2-7; weak D call: TRBD2 (5 bases). Looked up from germline, CDR1 is DFQATT and CDR2 is SNEGSKA (reference sequence). Between the trimmed V and J ends, which lost 1 base and 6 bases, there was a span of 10 bases. This CDR3 has 12 amino acids. CDR3 nucleotides: TGCAGTGCTAGAGTAGAACGGGGCGAGCAGTACTTC. Protein sequence: CSARVERGEQYF.

The chain has TRBV10-3 and TRBJ2-3; 8 bases align to TRBD1. J gave up 3 bases and V 4 bases, and 3 bases lay outside the gene matches. CDR1 and CDR2 (germline): ENHRY, SYGVKD. This CDR3 spans 14 amino acids. The DNA of the CDR3 is TGTGCCATCAGTGCGGACAGGGATACAGATACGCAGTATTTT. It encodes CAISADRDTDTQYF.

This clonotype came up many times. The chain recombines TRBV5-1 with TRBJ2-7, with D unresolved. The length of the CDR3 is 14 residues. Germline lookup yields CDR1 SGHRS and CDR2 YFSETQ. Trimming pared 0 bases from V and 3 bases from J, leaving 10 bases between. The CDR3 coding sequence is TGCGCCAGCAGCTTGGCCTTGGATTACTACGAGCAGTACTTC. Its translation: CASSLALDYYEQYF.

This clonotype was detected many times. This chain uses TRBV6-5 with TRBJ2-5; D gene ambiguous. The length of the CDR3 is 16 residues. Germline values: CDR1 MNHEY, CDR2 SVGAGI. Between the trimmed V and J ends, which lost 2 bases and 3 bases, there was a span of 16 bases. In nucleotides, the CDR3 is TGTGCCAGCAGTTACCTGGCAGTAGGATCCGAAGAGACCCAGTACTTC. Protein sequence: CASSYLAVGSEETQYF.

About this clonotype itself: The junction shows a germline mismatch at one end, possibly a read error. The chain couples TRBV30 to TRBJ1-2; D ambiguous. CDR1 and CDR2 from the germline V gene are GTSNPN and SVGIG (reference sequence). The CDR3 extends over 13 amino acids. The chain's CDR3 is CTWSLRSNHGYTF. For the CDR3, the DNA is TGTACCTGGAGCCTACGCAGTAACCATGGCTACACCTTC.

Points on this clonotype: An end of the junction does not agree with germline; a read error may underlie this. The chain recombines TRBV11-2 with TRBJ2-5; TRBD1 is a possible D gene (5 bases). The germline V gene has CDR1 SGHAT and CDR2 FQNNGV. The CDR3 loop spans 15 amino acids. Here the CDR3 reads CASSQGAVLKETQYF. The CDR3 region has the DNA TGCGCCAGCAGCCAAGGGGCTGTACTAAAAGAGACCCAGTACTTC.

In its sample, this clonotype was seen many times. The V and J genes are TRBV28 and TRBJ1-2; 9 bases line up with TRBD1. Germline V lookup: CDR1 MDHEN, CDR2 SYDVKM. The J segment lost 8 bases and the V segment lost 1 base, leaving 8 bases of the junction unmatched. The CDR3 contains 15 residues. CDR3 coding DNA: TGTGCCAGCAGTTTATCACAGGGGGCTGGGTACGGCTACACCTTC. Translated: CASSLSQGAGYGYTF.

This clonotype was counted ten times or more. The rearrangement links TRBV2 to TRBJ2-7; no reliable D call. Looked up from germline, CDR1 is SNHLY and CDR2 is FYNNEI. This CDR3 has 12 residues. V was trimmed by 5 bases and J by 0 bases, leaving 5 bases between them. CDR3 sequence reads: CASSTISYEQYF. The DNA of the CDR3 is TGTGCCAGCAGTACCATCTCCTACGAGCAGTACTTC.

This clonotype was detected ten times or more. This chain uses TRBV28 with TRBJ2-1; D ambiguous. Germline V lookup: CDR1 MDHEN, CDR2 SYDVKM. The V and J ends lost 6 bases and 9 bases respectively, with 12 bases between them. The CDR3 covers 12 residues. The CDR3 sequence is CASSQTVAEQFF. For the CDR3, the DNA is TGTGCCAGCAGCCAAACAGTGGCTGAGCAGTTCTTC.

The chain joins TRBV28 to TRBJ1-1; D is unresolved. The CDR3 consists of 14 residues. Germline CDR1 is MDHEN and CDR2 is SYDVKM. Trimming left V 3 bases short and J 3 bases short, with 11 bases between. The CDR3 coding sequence is TGTGCCAGCAGTTTCCGGATTTCGTACACTGAAGCTTTCTTT. It is translated as CASSFRISYTEAFF.

With regard to this clonotype: One junction end disagrees with the germline gene, perhaps due to a read error. The rearrangement uses TRBV28 and TRBJ2-7; no clear D gene. Germline CDR1 is MDHEN and CDR2 is SYDVKM. The CDR3 is 13 amino acids. DNA of the CDR3: TGCGCCAGCAACTTTCGGGTGGGATACGAGCAGTACTTC. Amino acid sequence: CASNFRVGYEQYF.

V usage is TRBV28 and J usage is TRBJ2-7; weak D call: TRBD1 (5 bases). Per the germline V gene, CDR1 is MDHEN and CDR2 is SYDVKM. The CDR3 has 12 amino acids. V was pared by 10 bases and J by 2 bases, with 12 bases between. In DNA, the CDR3 is TGTGCCAACAGGTCCACCCCCTACGAGCAGTACTTC. Translation gives CANRSTPYEQYF. Full variable domain (missing parts from reference TRBV28 and TRBJ2-7): DVKVTQSSRYLVKRTGEKVFLECVQDMDHENMFWYRQDPGLGLRLIYFSYDVKMKEKGDIPEGYSVSREKKERFSLILESASTNQTSMYLCANRSTPYEQYFGPGTRLTVT.

The V gene is TRBV2, the J gene TRBJ2-7; 14 nucleotides agree with TRBD2. Germline CDR1 reads SNHLY; CDR2 reads FYNNEI. The CDR3 length is 16 residues. Trimming took 6 bases from V and 4 from J; bases not matched to a gene: 8. DNA of the CDR3: TGTGCCAGCAGAAGATCCGGGACTAGCGGGAGTTACGAGCAGTACTTC. Translated, it gives CASRRSGTSGSYEQYF.

This clonotype was recorded at least ten times. The chain combines TRBV27 with TRBJ2-3, with 13 bases aligning to TRBD2. The junction had 10 bases not matched to a gene; V was cut back by 6 bases and J by 4 bases. The CDR3 totals 17 residues. CDR1 and CDR2 (germline): MNHEY, SMNVEV (reference sequence). In nucleotides, the CDR3 is TGTGCCAGCAGGCAAAATTCGGGACTAGCGGGATCAGATACGCAGTATTTT. This gives the protein CASRQNSGLAGSDTQYF.

This clonotype was found a few times. This chain links TRBV5-4 with TRBJ2-1; 10 positions agree with TRBD1. The CDR3 totals 15 residues. V shed 4 bases and J 6 bases; nucleotides not matched to a gene: 7. Germline values: CDR1 SGHNT, CDR2 YYREEE (reference sequence). CDR3 amino acids: CASSDRDRGGNEQFF. CDR3 sequence (DNA): TGTGCCAGCAGCGACCGGGACAGGGGTGGCAATGAGCAGTTCTTC.

In its sample, this clonotype was seen a few times. The chain employs TRBV28 and TRBJ2-7; 11 bases map to TRBD2. The ends lost 3 bases at V and 0 bases at J; junction bases unmatched: 10. The CDR3 loop spans 18 amino acids. Germline V gene lookup returns CDR1 MDHEN and CDR2 SYDVKM. The CDR3 DNA reads TGTGCCAGCAGTTTTCAGCCGACTAGCGGGACAATCTCCTACGAGCAGTACTTC. This encodes CASSFQPTSGTISYEQYF.

This clonotype was seen only a few times. The chain employs TRBV6-1 and TRBJ2-1; unclear D gene. This CDR3 region has 15 residues. Looked up from germline, CDR1 is MNHNS and CDR2 is SASEGT. Trimming stripped 6 bases from V and 0 bases from J, with 12 bases between. The CDR3 DNA reads as TGTGCCAGCAGCCCGGGTTACGCCTCCTACAATGAGCAGTTCTTC. This translates into CASSPGYASYNEQFF.

The table lists this clonotype with a few counts. The rearrangement uses TRBV13 and TRBJ2-3; 10 nucleotides align to TRBD2. Germline CDR1 and CDR2: PRHDT and FYEKMQ (reference sequence). CDR3 size: 15 residues. The V gene end was trimmed by 4 bases and the J gene end by 6 bases; junction bases not matched to a gene: 7. CDR3 amino acids: CASSSPPGLADTQYF. The DNA of the CDR3 is TGTGCCAGCAGCTCACCGCCGGGACTAGCGGATACGCAGTATTTT. Together with reference TRBV13 and TRBJ2-3, the CDR3 gives the full variable domain: AAGVIQSPRHLIKEKRETATLKCYPIPRHDTVYWYQQGPGQDPQFLISFYEKMQSDKGSIPDRFSAQQFSDYHSELNMSSLELGDSALYFCASSSPPGLADTQYFGPGTRLTVL.

The chain carries TRBV10-3 and TRBJ2-7, with D perhaps matching TRBD1 or TRBD2 (5 bases each). The ends were cut back, 3 bases at V and 5 bases at J, with 11 bases in the middle. The germline V gene has CDR1 ENHRY and CDR2 SYGVKD. This CDR3 is 13 amino acids long. CDR3 in DNA: TGTGCCATCAGTGATGATCTGGGACACGAGCAGTACTTC. Amino acids: CAISDDLGHEQYF.